The rows below give T cell receptor beta chains drawn from one sample of a study of molecular identifiers for immune sequencing clone quantification. TCRdb re-analysed the PCR reads in MiXCR, keeping a single row per CDR3 protein. The sample shows hundreds of thousands of distinct CDR3 sequences, less than 30% of them seen only once. The sample taken for sequencing was naive CD8+ T cells from blood, with Jurkat cell RNA spiked in. The receptors come from a human donor in good health. Some libraries in this study had Jurkat cell RNA spiked in. Both conserved end residues are trimmed from each CDR3. Each record gives: J gene, D gene, V gene, CDR3 protein. The D gene is left open where the match is weak.

>TRBJ2-3|NA|TRBV7-6
ASSSSEPADTQY
>TRBJ2-7|TRBD2|TRBV3-1
ASSQVGLVAYEQY
>TRBJ2-7|TRBD1|TRBV7-9
ASSLPPGQWSDEQY
>TRBJ2-7|NA|TRBV19
ASSEYISYEQY
>TRBJ1-5|TRBD1|TRBV12-3/TRBV12-4
ASRGTGGGNQPQH
>TRBJ2-7|TRBD2|TRBV6-5
ASSYELGLASEQY
>TRBJ2-3|NA|TRBV7-9
ASSPGVRGSTDTQY
>TRBJ2-3|TRBD2|TRBV12-3/TRBV12-4
ASSLGGGKTDTQY
>TRBJ2-3|TRBD2|TRBV27
ASSTEYPGLAGTASDTQY
>TRBJ2-7|NA|TRBV29-1
SVEGGFFGAEQY
>TRBJ1-1|NA|TRBV29-1
SVGPRDRTRGEGLVTEAF
>TRBJ2-5|TRBD1|TRBV27
ASSSPTGVGETQY
>TRBJ2-2|NA|TRBV9
ASSVVGGLGTGELF
>TRBJ2-3|NA|TRBV6-5
ASGIDTQY
>TRBJ2-3|NA|TRBV18
ASPGTDTQY
>TRBJ1-2|NA|TRBV9
ASSVGDTFWFGYT
>TRBJ2-2|TRBD1|TRBV7-9
ASSPPTGFYSGELF
>TRBJ1-1|NA|TRBV19
ASTDFVDTEAF
>TRBJ2-7|TRBD2|TRBV6-2/TRBV6-3
ASTKPGLANEQY
>TRBJ2-1|TRBD2|TRBV2
ASLEGASGSDEQF
>TRBJ1-2|TRBD1|TRBV3-1
ASSHLRSGTVNYGYT
>TRBJ1-3|NA|TRBV12-3/TRBV12-4
ASRTGLDTIY
>TRBJ2-7|NA|TRBV9
ASSVAAFVAAPYEQY
>TRBJ1-1|NA|TRBV30
AWRQLRVTEAF
>TRBJ2-7|NA|TRBV4-3
ASSQDFRGTAAYEQY
>TRBJ2-3|NA|TRBV12-3/TRBV12-4
ASSFQGLPDTQY
>TRBJ2-1|NA|TRBV12-3/TRBV12-4
ASSLWAVGDNEQF
>TRBJ2-1|TRBD2|TRBV29-1
SVPGLAVYNEQF
>TRBJ2-7|TRBD1|TRBV27
ASSSRLGTGASEQY
>TRBJ2-7|TRBD2|TRBV6-5
ASSGDRLAYYEQY
>TRBJ1-1|NA|TRBV28
ASSIGTPTEAF
>TRBJ1-5|TRBD1|TRBV20-1
SATGTGFNQPQH
>TRBJ2-5|TRBD2|TRBV28
ASRVTSGSGKTQY
>TRBJ1-3|NA|TRBV27
ASSLYWGGGNTIY
>TRBJ1-5|NA|TRBV3-2
ASSQEIRDREGQPQH
>TRBJ2-7|NA|TRBV30
AWSGTGQSSYEQY
>TRBJ2-3|TRBD2|TRBV12-3/TRBV12-4
ASSFGLVPTKTSGGATDTQY
>TRBJ1-2|NA|TRBV2
ASSEKGAFGYT
>TRBJ2-7|NA|TRBV23-1
ATSQRRTYEQY
>TRBJ2-7|NA|TRBV27
ASSLYGGSYEQY